Listed below are T cell receptor beta chains from one sample, sequenced in a study of cytomegalovirus exposure and HLA in healthy donors. Data came from immunoSEQ multiplex PCR; TCRdb stores just in-frame clones and leaves some out. Seen here are some 190,000 clones, 77% observed once, and the top ten hold approximately 1.4%. The sample was PBMCs. These receptors originate from a man between 18 and 29 years old in good health and CMV-seronegative. The CDR3 runs from the conserved cysteine through the conserved F or W. The order of the fields is V gene, J gene, CDR3 protein.

TRBV29-1	TRBJ1-1	CSAGTGANTEAFF
TRBV6-5	TRBJ1-5	CASRRLSNQPQHF
TRBV12-5	TRBJ2-3	CASGQGQDTQYF
TRBV4-1	TRBJ1-1	CASSPQVMNTEAFF
TRBV5-1	TRBJ2-1	CASSLVATDNEQFF
TRBV19	TRBJ2-7	CASSRVRGATIYEQYF
TRBV9	TRBJ1-1	CASSRDSQNTEAFF
TRBV9	TRBJ2-2	CASSPQGALTGELFF
TRBV4-3	TRBJ2-1	CASSQEASPSYNEQFF
TRBV7-2	TRBJ2-1	CASRATGRSYNEQFF
TRBV7-6	TRBJ2-3	CASSSHRGLAGATTDTQYF
TRBV15	TRBJ2-7	CATSRDAGVAGAISYEQYF
TRBV7-2	TRBJ2-1	CASSFRPSSGRGNEQFF
TRBV6-6	TRBJ2-7	CASTTGGLYEQYF
TRBV19	TRBJ1-3	CASKQGYGNTIYF
TRBV21-1	TRBJ2-1	CASSKCVGHSYNEQFF
TRBV4-3	TRBJ1-5	CASSPTEPQHF
TRBV19	TRBJ2-7	CASSMGPGQGAGEQYF
TRBV5-1	TRBJ1-3	CASSFGGAGGNTIYF
TRBV4-2	TRBJ2-1	CASSQDWLADNEQFF
TRBV7-9	TRBJ1-1	CSSSSQGNEAFF
TRBV18	TRBJ1-2	CASSPATGVAGYGYTF
TRBV7-9	TRBJ2-4	CASSFGTSGLAKNIQYF